This TCR beta chain appears in the sequencing data of a study of T cell responses to AZD1222 COVID-19 vaccine. Produced via immunoSEQ multiplex PCR; TCRdb's table is partial and in-frame only. The table includes roughly 120,000 clones, about 90% detected once. This TCR came from an adult who received the AZD1222 COVID-19 vaccine. The sequenced sample was peripheral blood, obtained 28 days after the second AZD1222 dose.

The CDR3 spells CASSLLGNAETQYF. Here the CDR3 DNA reads TGTGCCAGCAGCTTACTGGGAAACGCAGAGACCCAGTACTTC. This chain joins TRBV7-2 and TRBJ2-5; the D is unclear. V lost 2 bases to trimming and J lost 4 bases, with 11 bases between them. This CDR3 contains 14 residues. From germline, CDR1 is SGHTA and CDR2 FQGNSA.